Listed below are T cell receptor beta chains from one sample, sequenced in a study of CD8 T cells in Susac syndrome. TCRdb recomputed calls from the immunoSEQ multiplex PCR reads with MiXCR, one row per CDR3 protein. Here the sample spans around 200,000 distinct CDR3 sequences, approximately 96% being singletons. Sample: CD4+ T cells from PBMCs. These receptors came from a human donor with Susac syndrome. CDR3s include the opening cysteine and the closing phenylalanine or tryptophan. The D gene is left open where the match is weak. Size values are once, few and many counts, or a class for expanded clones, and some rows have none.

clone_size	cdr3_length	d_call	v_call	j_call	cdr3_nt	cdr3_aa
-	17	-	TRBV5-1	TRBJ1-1	TGCGCCAGCAGCTTGGACCCTGTAGGGGCCGGGGGCACTGAAGCTTTCTTT	CASSLDPVGAGGTEAFF
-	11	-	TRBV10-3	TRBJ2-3	TGTGCCACCTCTAGCACAGATACGCAGTATTTT	CATSSTDTQYF
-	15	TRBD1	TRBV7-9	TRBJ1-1	TGTGCCAGCAGCCCCTCAGGGGGACTGAACACTGAAGCTTTCTTT	CASSPSGGLNTEAFF
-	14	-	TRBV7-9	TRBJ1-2	TGTGCCAGCAGCTTAGACAACAGGGTCTATGGCTACACCTTC	CASSLDNRVYGYTF
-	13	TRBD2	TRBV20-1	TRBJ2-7	TGCAGTGCCCCAAGCGGGGGCGGCGACGAGCAGTACTTC	CSAPSGGGDEQYF
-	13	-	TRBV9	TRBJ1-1	TGTGCCAGCAGCGTTGGGGACCTGGGGGAAGCTTTCTTT	CASSVGDLGEAFF
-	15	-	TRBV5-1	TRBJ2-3	TGCGCCAGCAGCTTGTCTGGACAAAGCACAGATACGCAGTATTTT	CASSLSGQSTDTQYF
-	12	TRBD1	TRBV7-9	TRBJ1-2	TGTGCCAGCAGCTTAGCGCAGGGGGCAGACACCTTC	CASSLAQGADTF
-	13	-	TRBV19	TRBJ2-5	TGTGCCAGTAGACTACACGCAGAAGAGACCCAGTACTTC	CASRLHAEETQYF
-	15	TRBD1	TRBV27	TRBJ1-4	TGTGCCAGCAGTTCCTGGGACAGGGGGAGGGAAAAACTGTTTTTT	CASSSWDRGREKLFF
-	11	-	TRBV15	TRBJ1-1	TGTGCCACCAGCAGACAATTCGAAGCTTTCTTT	CATSRQFEAFF
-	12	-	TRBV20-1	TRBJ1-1	TGCAGTGCTAGTCGCGTAAACACTGAAGCTTTCTTT	CSASRVNTEAFF
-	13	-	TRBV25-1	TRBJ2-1	TGTGCCAGCAGTGAACTGGGATCGGGTGAGCAGTTCTTC	CASSELGSGEQFF
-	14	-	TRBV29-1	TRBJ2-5	TGCAGCGTTGATATCTCCGGGCCGCAAGAGACCCAGTACTTC	CSVDISGPQETQYF
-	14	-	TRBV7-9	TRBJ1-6	TGTGCCAGCAGCTTGGGTCGGGGGGACTCACCCCTCCACTTT	CASSLGRGDSPLHF
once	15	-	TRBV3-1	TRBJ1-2	TGTGCCAGCAGCCAAGTAGGATTGGGGAACTATGGCTACACCTTC	CASSQVGLGNYGYTF
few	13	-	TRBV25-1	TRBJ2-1	TGTGCCAGCAGTCCCACGGGCTACAATGAGCAGTTCTTC	CASSPTGYNEQFF
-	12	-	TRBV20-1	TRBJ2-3	TGCAGTGGTCCTGTAGGAACAGATACGCAGTATTTT	CSGPVGTDTQYF
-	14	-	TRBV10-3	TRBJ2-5	TGTGCCATCAGTGATGGCGACGGGCAAGAGACCCAGTACTTC	CAISDGDGQETQYF
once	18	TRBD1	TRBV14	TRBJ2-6	TGTGCCAGCAGCCACCCCGGGACAGGGACCTCTGGGGCCAACGTCCTGACTTTC	CASSHPGTGTSGANVLTF
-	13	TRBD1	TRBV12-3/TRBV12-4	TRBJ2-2	TGTGCCACCCAGGGGGCGCGTCCCGGGGAGCTGTTTTTT	CATQGARPGELFF
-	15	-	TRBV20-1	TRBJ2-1	TGCAGTGCTGGTCAACAGGGTAATGTTAGGAATGAGCAGTTCTTC	CSAGQQGNVRNEQFF
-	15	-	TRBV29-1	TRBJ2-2	TGCAGCGTCACCTACAGGGTCGCGAACACCGGGGAGCTGTTTTTT	CSVTYRVANTGELFF
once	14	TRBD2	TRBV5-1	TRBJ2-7	TGCGCCAGCAGCCCGGGACTAGCGGGGGATGAGCAGTACTTC	CASSPGLAGDEQYF
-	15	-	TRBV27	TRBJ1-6	TGTGCCAGCAGTGCACAGGGTTTATGGAATTCACCCCTCCACTTT	CASSAQGLWNSPLHF
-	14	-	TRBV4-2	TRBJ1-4	TGTGCCAGCAGCCAAGGATTTGCTAATGAAAAACTGTTTTTT	CASSQGFANEKLFF
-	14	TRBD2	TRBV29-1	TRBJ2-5	TGCAGCGTTGCGGGACTAGCGGGGCGCGCGACCCAGTACTTC	CSVAGLAGRATQYF
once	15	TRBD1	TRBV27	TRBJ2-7	TGTGCCAGCAGTTTACAAAGGACAGGGGTACACGAGCAGTACTTC	CASSLQRTGVHEQYF
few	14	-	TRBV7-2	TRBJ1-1	TGTGCCAGCAGATACACTCCGGGACCGGGTGAAGCTTTCTTT	CASRYTPGPGEAFF
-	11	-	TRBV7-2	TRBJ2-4	TGTGCCAGCAGCTTAGGACAGGTTCAGTACTTC	CASSLGQVQYF
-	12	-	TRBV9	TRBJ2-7	TGTGCCAGCAGCGTGGGGGTAGGGGAGCAGTACTTC	CASSVGVGEQYF